This is a list of T cell receptor beta chains from one sample in a study of T cell responses to AZD1222 COVID-19 vaccine. Libraries were prepared by immunoSEQ multiplex PCR; TCRdb keeps only in-frame clonotypes and omits some of them. Of 85,000 to 100,000 clones listed, roughly 89% are singletons. The specimen comprised peripheral blood, sampled on day 0 of AZD1222 vaccination. The receptors originated from an adult in good health. Each CDR3 is given with its conserved first and last residue. The D gene is left open where the match is weak. Size tells how often a clone was seen (once, few, many) or the class of an expanded clone, and some rows leave it out.

D	size	V	length	J	DNA	CDR3
.	.	TRBV13	13	TRBJ1-1	TGTGCCAGCATCCTGGGTAGGGGCACTGAAGCTTTCTTT	CASILGRGTEAFF
.	.	TRBV4-1	12	TRBJ1-3	TGCGCCAGCAGCCAAGGGGAGGACACCATATATTTT	CASSQGEDTIYF
.	.	TRBV7-8	14	TRBJ1-1	TGTGCCAGCAGCTCATTCCGTGGGGACACTGAAGCTTTCTTT	CASSSFRGDTEAFF
.	.	TRBV6-5	14	TRBJ1-1	TGTGCCAGCGCAAGGGCGGGAGATGCCACTGAAGCTTTCTTT	CASARAGDATEAFF
TRBD1	.	TRBV6-5	11	TRBJ1-2	TGTGCCAGCAGAGACAGGGCTGGCTACACCTTC	CASRDRAGYTF
.	.	TRBV9	15	TRBJ2-1	TGTGCCAGCAGCGTAGACGGGGTCTCCTACAATGAGCAGTTCTTC	CASSVDGVSYNEQFF
.	.	TRBV11-2	13	TRBJ1-6	TGTGCCAGCAGCTTAGAAGGCCCGTCGGCCCTCCACTTT	CASSLEGPSALHF
.	.	TRBV21-1	15	TRBJ2-1	TGTGCCAGCAGCAAAGCTGAAGGTCTCTACAATGAGCAGTTCTTC	CASSKAEGLYNEQFF
.	.	TRBV7-3	12	TRBJ2-3	TGTGCCAGCAGCTCGAGGTCAGATACGCAGTATTTT	CASSSRSDTQYF
TRBD2	few	TRBV6-1	15	TRBJ2-4	TGTGCCAGCAGTGAACTGATAGCGGGATCAAACATTCAGTACTTC	CASSELIAGSNIQYF
TRBD2	.	TRBV5-1	16	TRBJ2-5	TGCGCCAGCAGCTTGGGTTCGGCGGGGGGGCAAGAGACCCAGTACTTC	CASSLGSAGGQETQYF
TRBD2	.	TRBV16	17	TRBJ2-7	TGTGCCAGCAGCCAATCCGGGCTAGCGGGAAGCTCCTACGAGCAGTACTTC	CASSQSGLAGSSYEQYF
.	.	TRBV28	14	TRBJ1-5	TGTGCCAGCAGTTTCCCGAGGGGTGATCAGCCCCAGCATTTT	CASSFPRGDQPQHF
.	.	TRBV28	12	TRBJ2-7	TGTGCCAGCAGCATAGGGGGCTACGAGCAGTACTTC	CASSIGGYEQYF
TRBD1	.	TRBV25-1	15	TRBJ1-2	TGTGCCAGCCAAGGGACAGGGAAGAAAAACTATGGCTACACCTTC	CASQGTGKKNYGYTF
TRBD1	.	TRBV6-5	13	TRBJ1-1	TGTGCCAGCAGCCTTGGACAGGGTACTGAAGCTTTCTTT	CASSLGQGTEAFF